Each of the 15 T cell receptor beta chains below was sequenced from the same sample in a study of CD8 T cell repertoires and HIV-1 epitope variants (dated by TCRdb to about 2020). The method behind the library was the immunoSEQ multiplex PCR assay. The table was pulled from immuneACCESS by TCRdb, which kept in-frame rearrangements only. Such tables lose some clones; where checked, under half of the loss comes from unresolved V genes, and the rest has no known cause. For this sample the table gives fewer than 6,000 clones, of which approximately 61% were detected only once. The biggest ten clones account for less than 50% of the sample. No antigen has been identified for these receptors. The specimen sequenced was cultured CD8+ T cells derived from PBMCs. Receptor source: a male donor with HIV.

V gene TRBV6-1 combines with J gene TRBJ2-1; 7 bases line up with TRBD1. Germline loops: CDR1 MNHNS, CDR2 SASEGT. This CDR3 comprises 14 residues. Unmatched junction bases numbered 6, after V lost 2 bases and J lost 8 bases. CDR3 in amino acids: CASSETGVLDEQFF. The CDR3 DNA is TGTGCCAGCAGTGAAACAGGGGTTCTCGATGAGCAGTTCTTC.

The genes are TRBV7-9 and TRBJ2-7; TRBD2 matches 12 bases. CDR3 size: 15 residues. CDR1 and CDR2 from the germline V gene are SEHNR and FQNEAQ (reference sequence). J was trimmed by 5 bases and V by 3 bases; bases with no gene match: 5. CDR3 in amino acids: CASSFETSGGHEQYF. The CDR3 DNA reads TGTGCCAGCAGCTTTGAGACTAGCGGGGGCCACGAGCAGTACTTC.

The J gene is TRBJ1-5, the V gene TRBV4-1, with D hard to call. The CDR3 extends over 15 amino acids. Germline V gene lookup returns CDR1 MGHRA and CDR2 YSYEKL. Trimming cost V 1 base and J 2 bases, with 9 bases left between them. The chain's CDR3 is CASSQAIGGNQPQHF. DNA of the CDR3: TGCGCCAGCAGCCAAGCCATCGGTGGCAATCAGCCCCAGCATTTT.

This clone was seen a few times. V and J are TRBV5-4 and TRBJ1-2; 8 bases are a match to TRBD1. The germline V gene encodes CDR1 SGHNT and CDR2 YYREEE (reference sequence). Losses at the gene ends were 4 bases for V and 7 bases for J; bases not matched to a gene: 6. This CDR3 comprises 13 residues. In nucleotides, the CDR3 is TGTGCCAGCAGCCCCGGACAGGGAGGTGGCTACACCTTC. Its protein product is CASSPGQGGGYTF.

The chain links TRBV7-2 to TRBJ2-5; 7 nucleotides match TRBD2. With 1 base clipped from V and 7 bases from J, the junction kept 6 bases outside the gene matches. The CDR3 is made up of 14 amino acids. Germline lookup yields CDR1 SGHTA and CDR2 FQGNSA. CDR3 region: CASSLGGGGGTQYF. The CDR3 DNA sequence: TGTGCCAGCAGCTTAGGAGGCGGGGGAGGGACCCAGTACTTC. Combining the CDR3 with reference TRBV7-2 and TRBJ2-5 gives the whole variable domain GAGVSQSPSNKVTEKGKDVELRCDPISGHTALYWYRQSLGQGLEFLIYFQGNSAPDKSGLPSDRFSAERTGGSVSTLTIQRTQQEDSAVYLCASSLGGGGGTQYFGPGTRLLVL.

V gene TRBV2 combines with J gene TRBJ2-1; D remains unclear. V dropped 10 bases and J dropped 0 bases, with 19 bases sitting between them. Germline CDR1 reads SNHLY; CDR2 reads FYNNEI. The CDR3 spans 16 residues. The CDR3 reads CAITHVGPSSYNEQFF. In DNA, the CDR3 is TGTGCCATTACTCACGTCGGCCCGAGCTCCTACAATGAGCAGTTCTTC.

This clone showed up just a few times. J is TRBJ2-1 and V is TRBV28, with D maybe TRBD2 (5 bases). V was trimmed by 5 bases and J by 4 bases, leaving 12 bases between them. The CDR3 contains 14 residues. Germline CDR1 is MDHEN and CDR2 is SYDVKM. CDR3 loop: CASSLLGSYNEQFF. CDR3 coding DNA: TGTGCCAGCAGTCTCCTAGGGAGTTACAATGAGCAGTTCTTC.

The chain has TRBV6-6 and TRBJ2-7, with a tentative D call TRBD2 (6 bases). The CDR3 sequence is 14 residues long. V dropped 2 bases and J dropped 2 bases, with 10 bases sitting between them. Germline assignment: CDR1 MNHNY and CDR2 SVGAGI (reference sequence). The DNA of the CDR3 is TGTGCCAGCAGTTACGATCGGAGGGCCTACGAGCAGTACTTC. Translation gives CASSYDRRAYEQYF.

The DNA for the CDR3 is TGTGCCAGCTCACCCAGCGCTAGCGGGGGGCTTACCGGGGAGCTGTTTTTT. Translating it yields CASSPSASGGLTGELFF. The chain recombines TRBV18 with TRBJ2-2, with 11 bases fitting TRBD2. Germline CDR1 and CDR2: KGHSH and LQKENI. The J segment lost 5 bases and the V segment lost 3 bases, leaving 8 bases of the junction unmatched. The CDR3 length is 17 residues.

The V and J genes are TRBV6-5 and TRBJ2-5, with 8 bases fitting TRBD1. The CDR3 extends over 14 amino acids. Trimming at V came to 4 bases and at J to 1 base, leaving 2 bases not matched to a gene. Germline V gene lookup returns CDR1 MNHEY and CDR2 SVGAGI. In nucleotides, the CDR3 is TGTGCCAGCAGTTTAGGGACAGGCCAAGAGACCCAGTACTTC. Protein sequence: CASSLGTGQETQYF.

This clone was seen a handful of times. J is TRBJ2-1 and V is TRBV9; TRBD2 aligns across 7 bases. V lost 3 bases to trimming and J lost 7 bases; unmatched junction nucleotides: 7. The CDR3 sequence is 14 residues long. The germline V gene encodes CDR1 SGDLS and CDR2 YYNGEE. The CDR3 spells CASSAGAGWNEQFF. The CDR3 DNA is TGTGCCAGCAGCGCCGGAGCGGGGTGGAATGAGCAGTTCTTC.

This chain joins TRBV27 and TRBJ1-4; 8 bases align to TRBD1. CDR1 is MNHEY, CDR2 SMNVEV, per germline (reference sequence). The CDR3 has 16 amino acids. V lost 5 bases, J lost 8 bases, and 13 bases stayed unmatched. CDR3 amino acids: CASSHPDDRGIEKLFF. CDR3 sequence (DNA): TGTGCCAGCAGTCACCCCGATGACAGGGGAATCGAAAAACTGTTTTTT.

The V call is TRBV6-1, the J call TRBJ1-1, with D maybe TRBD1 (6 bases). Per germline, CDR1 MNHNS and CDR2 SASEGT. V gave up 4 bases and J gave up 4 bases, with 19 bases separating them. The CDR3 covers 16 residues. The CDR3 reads CASSGHYRALATEAFF. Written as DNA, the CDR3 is TGTGCCAGCAGTGGTCATTACAGGGCCCTGGCCACTGAAGCTTTCTTT.

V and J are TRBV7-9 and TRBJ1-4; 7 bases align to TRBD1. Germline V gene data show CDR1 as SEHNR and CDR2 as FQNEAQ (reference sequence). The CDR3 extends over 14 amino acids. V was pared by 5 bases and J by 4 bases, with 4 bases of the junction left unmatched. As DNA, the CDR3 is TGTGCCAGCAGCCCCGGGACAGTTAATGAAAAACTGTTTTTT. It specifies CASSPGTVNEKLFF.

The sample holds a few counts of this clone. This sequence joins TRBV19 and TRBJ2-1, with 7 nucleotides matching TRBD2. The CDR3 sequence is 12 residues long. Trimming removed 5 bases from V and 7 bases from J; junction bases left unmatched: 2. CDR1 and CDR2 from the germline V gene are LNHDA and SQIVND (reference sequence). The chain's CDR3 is CASSELANEQFF. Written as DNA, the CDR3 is TGTGCCAGTAGTGAACTAGCGAATGAGCAGTTCTTC. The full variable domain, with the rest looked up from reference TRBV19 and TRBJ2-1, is DGGITQSPKYLFRKEGQNVTLSCEQNLNHDAMYWYRQDPGQGLRLIYYSQIVNDFQKGDIAEGYSVSREKKESFPLTVTSAQKNPTAFYLCASSELANEQFFGPGTRLTVL.